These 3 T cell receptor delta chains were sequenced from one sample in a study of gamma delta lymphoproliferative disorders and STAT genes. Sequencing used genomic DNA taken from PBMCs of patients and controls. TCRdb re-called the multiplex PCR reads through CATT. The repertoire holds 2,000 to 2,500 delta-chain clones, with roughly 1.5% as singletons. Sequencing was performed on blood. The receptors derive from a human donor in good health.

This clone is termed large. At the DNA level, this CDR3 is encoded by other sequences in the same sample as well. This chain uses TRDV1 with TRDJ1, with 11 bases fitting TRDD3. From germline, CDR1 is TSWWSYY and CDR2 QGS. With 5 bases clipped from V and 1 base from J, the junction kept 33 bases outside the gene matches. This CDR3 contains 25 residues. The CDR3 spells CALGIPLNLILRGGGYAWGTDKLIF. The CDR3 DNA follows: TGTGCTCTTGGGATACCCTTAAACCTTATCCTACGGGGTGGGGGATACGCCTGGGGCACCGATAAACTCATCTTT.

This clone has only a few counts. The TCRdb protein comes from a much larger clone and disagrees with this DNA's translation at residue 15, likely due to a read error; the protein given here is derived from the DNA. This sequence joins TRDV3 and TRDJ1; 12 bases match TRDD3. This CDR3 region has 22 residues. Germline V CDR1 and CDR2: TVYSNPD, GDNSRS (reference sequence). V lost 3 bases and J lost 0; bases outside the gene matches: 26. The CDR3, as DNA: TGTGCCTTGGCGCTTCCTACCCCATCCACTGGGGGATACACGGCATACACCGATAAACTCATCTTT. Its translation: CALALPTPSTGGYTAYTDKLIF.

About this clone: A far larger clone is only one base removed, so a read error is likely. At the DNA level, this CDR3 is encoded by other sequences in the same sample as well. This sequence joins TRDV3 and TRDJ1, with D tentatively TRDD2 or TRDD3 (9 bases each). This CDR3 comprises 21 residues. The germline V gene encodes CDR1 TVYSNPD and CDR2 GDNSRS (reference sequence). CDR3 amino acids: CAFQVMYLPTLGDTHTDKLIF. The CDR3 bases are TGCGCCTTTCAAGTAATGTACCTTCCTACGCTAGGGGATACGCACACCGATAAACTCATCTTT. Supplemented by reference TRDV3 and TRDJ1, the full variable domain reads CDKVTQSSPDQTVASGSEVVLLCTYDTVYSNPDLFWYRIRPDYSFQFVFYGDNSRSEGADFTQGRFSVKHILTQKAFHLVISPVRTEDSATYYCAFQVMYLPTLGDTHTDKLIFGKGTRVTVEP.